This T cell receptor beta chain was sequenced in a study of T cells in Graves' hyperthyroidism and ophthalmopathy. Diagnoses rested on clinical symptoms, serum thyroxine and TRAb, thyroid ultrasound and orbital computed tomography. Amplification yielded TCR beta CDR3 regions, with RNA transcripts as the source. An initial round of RT-PCR targeting the TCR CDR3 relied on the HTBI primer set. MiXCR was run by TCRdb on the multiplex PCR reads, yielding one entry per CDR3 protein. The data hold about 540,000 distinct CDR3 sequences, with approximately 44% observed a single time. V trimming: 4 bases; J trimming: 8 bases; junction bases outside the gene matches: 9. This CDR3 has 14 amino acids. The V gene's germline CDR1 is LGHNA and CDR2 YNFKEQ. This clonotype was observed many times.

Sequencing used peripheral blood or thyroid tissue (not recorded which). This chain connects TRBV4-2 to TRBJ1-2; TRBD1 agrees at 8 bases. The sequence was collected from a woman between 18 and 29 years old with Graves' hyperthyroidism. CDR3 bases: TGTGCCAGCAGCCCCCATACAGGGGGTCCCGGCTACACCTTC. It specifies CASSPHTGGPGYTF.